This TCR beta chain was identified during a study of blood T cell repertoires in COVID-19. The germline V gene encodes CDR1 MDHEN and CDR2 SYDVKM. Trimming took off 6 bases at V and 8 bases at J, with 16 bases between the two ends. The CDR3 runs 13 residues. This clone has a handful of counts. Here immunoSEQ multiplex PCR was the method, and the copy in TCRdb shows in-frame clones only, minus some. The data hold 97,000 or so clones, with about four fifths observed a single time. V and J are TRBV28 and TRBJ1-1, with D tentatively TRBD1 (6 bases). Material for sequencing was peripheral blood. The TCR was taken from a man older than 75 with acute or convalescent COVID-19. CDR3: CASRPGQSPEAFF. Here the CDR3 DNA reads TGTGCCAGCAGACCTGGACAGTCCCCAGAAGCTTTCTTT.